This T cell receptor (beta chain) was recorded in a study of T cells in Graves' hyperthyroidism and ophthalmopathy. Using RNA transcripts as the source, TCR beta CDR3 regions were amplified. HTBI primers were used for first-round RT-PCR of the TCR CDR3. TCRdb ran MiXCR on the multiplex PCR reads and lists one entry per CDR3 protein. Here the sample spans about 400,000 distinct CDR3 sequences, just under 15% being singletons. This clonotype was seen many times. Germline assignment: CDR1 GTSNPN and CDR2 SVGIG (reference sequence). This CDR3 is 11 amino acids long. Between the trimmed V and J ends, which lost 4 bases and 12 bases, there was a span of 10 bases.

This sequence joins TRBV30 and TRBJ1-6; D ambiguous. The TCR sequence derives from a young woman with Graves' hyperthyroidism. What was sequenced was blood. CDR3 loop: CAWNARGPLHF. The CDR3 bases are TGTGCCTGGAACGCCCGAGGACCCCTCCACTTT.